This is a list of T cell receptor beta chains from one sample in a study of post-analysis software for immune sequencing data. TCRdb reprocessed the PCR reads via MiXCR and lists one record per CDR3 protein. The table shows 380,000 or so distinct CDR3 sequences, with approximately 38% occurring only once. What was sequenced was blood. The receptor source for this set is a girl under 18 with multiple sclerosis. CDR3s include the opening cysteine and the closing phenylalanine or tryptophan. Fields, in order: CDR3 protein, V gene, J gene, clone size, D gene. D genes are given only for firm matches. Not every row has a clone size; where given, it reads once, few, many or a size class.

CDR3 protein: CASSPRTVTNTGELFF
V gene: TRBV7-9
J gene: TRBJ2-2
clone size: .
D gene: .

CDR3 protein: CATTGGGFSTDTQYF
V gene: TRBV4-1
J gene: TRBJ2-3
clone size: .
D gene: TRBD2

CDR3 protein: CASSMSRGHQPQHF
V gene: TRBV19
J gene: TRBJ1-5
clone size: once
D gene: TRBD1

CDR3 protein: CASKTFGETQYF
V gene: TRBV11-2
J gene: TRBJ2-5
clone size: few
D gene: .

CDR3 protein: CASSSYSGTGYNEQFF
V gene: TRBV11-2
J gene: TRBJ2-1
clone size: few
D gene: TRBD1

CDR3 protein: CASSLGPSSETQYF
V gene: TRBV7-2
J gene: TRBJ2-5
clone size: .
D gene: .

CDR3 protein: CSARLWGTDTQYF
V gene: TRBV20-1
J gene: TRBJ2-3
clone size: .
D gene: .

CDR3 protein: CASSFSTGSLAKNIQYF
V gene: TRBV6-5
J gene: TRBJ2-4
clone size: .
D gene: TRBD1

CDR3 protein: CASSLGSDTRVNVLTF
V gene: TRBV7-8
J gene: TRBJ2-6
clone size: .
D gene: .

CDR3 protein: CASSAGLEGEAGEQFF
V gene: TRBV16
J gene: TRBJ2-1
clone size: .
D gene: TRBD2

CDR3 protein: CASSWPGQGLWEQFF
V gene: TRBV27
J gene: TRBJ2-1
clone size: .
D gene: TRBD1

CDR3 protein: CASSQWTGAGETQYF
V gene: TRBV4-1
J gene: TRBJ2-5
clone size: .
D gene: TRBD1

CDR3 protein: CASSFLSGNYNEQFF
V gene: TRBV28
J gene: TRBJ2-1
clone size: .
D gene: .

CDR3 protein: CASSYSRSSGANVLTF
V gene: TRBV6-5
J gene: TRBJ2-6
clone size: .
D gene: .

CDR3 protein: CASSQGIGDFETQYF
V gene: TRBV11-3
J gene: TRBJ2-5
clone size: .
D gene: .

CDR3 protein: CASRAGKGNNEQFF
V gene: TRBV2
J gene: TRBJ2-1
clone size: .
D gene: .

CDR3 protein: CASNTHGRGDTEAFF
V gene: TRBV27
J gene: TRBJ1-1
clone size: .
D gene: .

CDR3 protein: CASSFFAGHGYTF
V gene: TRBV6-5
J gene: TRBJ1-2
clone size: few
D gene: .

CDR3 protein: CASSFLLAVSYNEQFF
V gene: TRBV12-3/TRBV12-4
J gene: TRBJ2-1
clone size: .
D gene: TRBD2

CDR3 protein: CASSSDPRGRTDTQYF
V gene: TRBV7-6
J gene: TRBJ2-3
clone size: .
D gene: TRBD1

CDR3 protein: CSARQGANSPLHF
V gene: TRBV20-1
J gene: TRBJ1-6
clone size: .
D gene: TRBD1

CDR3 protein: CASSRWDGTYEQYF
V gene: TRBV14
J gene: TRBJ2-7
clone size: .
D gene: .

CDR3 protein: CASSFDNLMARKSSYNEQFF
V gene: TRBV6-2/TRBV6-3
J gene: TRBJ2-1
clone size: .
D gene: .

CDR3 protein: CASSEIRAYSYEQYF
V gene: TRBV10-2
J gene: TRBJ2-7
clone size: .
D gene: .

CDR3 protein: CASSLEGGLAYEQYF
V gene: TRBV5-1
J gene: TRBJ2-7
clone size: few
D gene: TRBD2